These 20 T cell receptor beta chains came from one sample sequenced in a study of blood T cells in healthy people across ages (dated by TCRdb to between 2014 and 2017). The library relied on 5' RACE. Data came from an Illumina HiSeq 2500. The second PCR ran for about 7 to 11 cycles and used a J-beta primer mix along with a sample-barcoded 5' primer. The public reads were reanalyzed by TCRdb: fastp trimming at Q25, MiXCR alignment, in-frame beta chains only. Each entry merges the rows of one CDR3 protein and shows their most common DNA and genes. Across this sample there are some 890,000 distinct CDR3 sequences, with 25% to 35% seen only once. The leading ten clones occupy about 9.4% of the sample. In addition, the sample was reused for a study of T cells of mothers and their children.

The sequenced sample was blood. The receptors were sampled from a woman aged 40 to 55 in good health.

The rearrangement uses TRBV18 and TRBJ2-1; D is perhaps TRBD1 (5 bases). The J call may be in error: the DNA end matches TRBJ2-7 better. The CDR3 covers 18 residues. Germline loops: CDR1 KGHSH, CDR2 LQKENI. The DNA for the CDR3 is TGTGCCAGCTCACCAAATCCCCAGGGTTCCTCCGGCTACAATGAGCAGTACTTC. Amino acids: CASSPNPQGSSGYNEQYF.

The chain combines TRBV20-1 with TRBJ2-3; the D gene is possibly TRBD2 (7 bases). The germline V gene has CDR1 DFQATT and CDR2 SNEGSKA (reference sequence). The CDR3 loop spans 16 amino acids. V lost 4 bases, J lost 2 bases, and 19 bases lay in between. This chain's CDR3 is CSANPRGRGSTDTQYF. CDR3 sequence (DNA): TGCAGTGCTAATCCGCGGGGGCGGGGATCCACAGATACGCAGTATTTT.

The chain employs TRBV2 and TRBJ1-5; tentative D call: TRBD1 (5 bases). Between the trimmed V and J ends, which lost 4 bases and 7 bases, there was a span of 14 bases. The V gene's germline CDR1 is SNHLY and CDR2 FYNNEI. There are 14 residues in the CDR3. DNA for the CDR3: TGTGCCAGCAGTGGGCAGGGAGGTAGACAGCCCCAGCATTTT. Its translation is CASSGQGGRQPQHF.

The J gene is TRBJ2-5, the V gene TRBV3-1, with TRBD2 identical over 10 bases. The CDR3 consists of 19 residues. J gave up 12 bases and V 3 bases, and 25 bases lay outside the gene matches. CDR1 is LGHDT, CDR2 YNNKEL, per germline (reference sequence). In DNA, the CDR3 is TGTGCCAGCAGCCATTCACCGGGACTAGCGCGTCTGGCACTACGGGTTAAGTACTTC. Translation gives CASSHSPGLARLALRVKYF.

This clonotype was recorded at least ten times. The chain recombines TRBV7-9 with TRBJ2-1, with 7 nucleotides matching TRBD1. Germline V lookup: CDR1 SEHNR, CDR2 FQNEAQ (reference sequence). The CDR3 sequence is 17 residues long. The J segment lost 0 bases and the V segment lost 5 bases, leaving 10 bases of the junction unmatched. The CDR3 nucleotides are TGTGCCAGCAGCCCGCCCCGACAGGGAAACTCCTACAATGAGCAGTTCTTC. The encoded protein is CASSPPRQGNSYNEQFF.

J is TRBJ2-1 and V is TRBV24-1; D is unclear. The length of the CDR3 is 13 residues. CDR1 and CDR2 (germline): KGHDR, SFDVKD. V lost 7 bases to trimming and J lost 1 base, with 7 bases between them. For the CDR3, the DNA is TGTGCCACCAGGGTTGGGTCCTACAATGAGCAGTTCTTC. It encodes CATRVGSYNEQFF.

This clonotype has ten or more counts. The chain has TRBV9 and TRBJ2-1; possible D gene TRBD2, 6 bases. The germline V gene encodes CDR1 SGDLS and CDR2 YYNGEE. The CDR3 totals 16 residues. Trimming shortened V by 0 bases and J by 2 bases, and 12 bases separated the two germline ends. This CDR3 reads CASSVGAGKAYNEQFF. The CDR3 nucleotides read TGTGCCAGCAGCGTAGGAGCGGGCAAGGCCTACAATGAGCAGTTCTTC.

CDR3: CASSFVSRNQPQHF. For the CDR3, the DNA is TGTGCCAGCAGTTTTGTTTCTCGCAATCAGCCCCAGCATTTT. The chain employs TRBV12-3 or TRBV12-4 and TRBJ1-5; D not certain. V gave up 3 bases and J gave up 2 bases, with 8 bases separating them. The CDR3 is made up of 14 amino acids.

Comment on this clonotype: The junction shows a germline mismatch at one end, possibly a read error. V and J are TRBV7-2 and TRBJ2-2; the D gene is possibly TRBD2 (5 bases). From germline, CDR1 is SGHTA and CDR2 FQGNSA. CDR3 length equals 16 residues. CDR3 protein: CASSFLSGANIGELFF. In nucleotides, the CDR3 is TGTGCCAGCAGCTTCCTAAGCGGCGCGAACATCGGGGAGCTGTTTTTT. Variable domain in full (rest from reference TRBV7-2 and TRBJ2-2): GAGVSQSPSNKVTEKGKDVELRCDPISGHTALYWYRQSLGQGLEFLIYFQGNSAPDKSGLPSDRFSAERTGGSVSTLTIQRTQQEDSAVYLCASSFLSGANIGELFFGEGSRLTVL.

This chain connects TRBV7-8 to TRBJ2-7; D gene uncertain. V dropped 0 bases and J dropped 7 bases, with 13 bases sitting between them. Germline CDR1 reads SGHVS; CDR2 reads FQNEAQ. CDR3 size: 14 residues. Here the CDR3 DNA reads TGTGCCAGCAGCTTAGCCGGGTCCCCCGGAGAGCAGTACTTC. It specifies CASSLAGSPGEQYF.

As for this clonotype: Possible read error: a much larger clone is one base away. This chain connects TRBV20-1 to TRBJ2-7; D unresolved. The CDR3 totals 14 residues. From germline, CDR1 is DFQATT and CDR2 SNEGSKA (reference sequence). The V gene lost 0 bases and the J gene lost 0 bases, with 9 bases spanning the gap. The CDR3 nucleotides read TGCAGTGCTAGAGATTACAACTCCTCCTACGAGCAGTACTTC. Translated, it gives CSARDYNSSYEQYF.

This clonotype was found many times. The chain joins TRBV7-2 to TRBJ2-3; TRBD2 is a possible D gene (5 bases). The germline gives CDR1 SGHTA, CDR2 FQGNSA. V gave up 6 bases and J gave up 1 base, with 14 bases separating them. This CDR3 has 15 residues. CDR3 sequence: CASSDEGYRTDTQYF. The CDR3 nucleotides are TGTGCCAGCAGTGACGAGGGCTACCGCACAGATACGCAGTATTTT.

Written as DNA, the CDR3 is TGTGCCACCAGCGGGCAAAATGGCTACACCTTC. Amino acid sequence: CATSGQNGYTF. The chain links TRBV15 to TRBJ1-2; D call uncertain. This CDR3 is built from 11 residues. V shed 5 bases and J shed 6 bases, with 7 bases lying between them. Germline lookup yields CDR1 LNHNV and CDR2 YYDKDF (reference sequence).

This clonotype was counted a few times. The chain uses TRBV4-3 and TRBJ2-7; TRBD1 matches 8 bases. V shed 5 bases and J 1 base; nucleotides not matched to a gene: 7. The V gene's germline CDR1 is LGHNA and CDR2 YSLEER. The CDR3 totals 15 residues. CDR3 nucleotides: TGCGCCAGCAGCTCAGATGACAGGGGATCCTACGAGCAGTACTTC. Protein: CASSSDDRGSYEQYF.

Of note for this clonotype: This may be a read error, as it is one base from a much larger clone. The J gene is TRBJ2-1, the V gene TRBV5-1, with D possibly being TRBD2 (6 bases). The CDR3 spans 15 residues. The germline V gene has CDR1 SGHRS and CDR2 YFSETQ. In DNA form, the CDR3 reads TGCACCAGCAGCCCCTGGGGGGAGGCCTACAATGAGCAGTTCTTC. Translating it yields CTSSPWGEAYNEQFF.

This clonotype occurred a few times. The rearrangement joins TRBV19 to TRBJ2-7; 8 bases are a match to TRBD1. V lost 5 bases to trimming and J lost 12 bases; unmatched junction nucleotides: 15. This CDR3 is 14 amino acids long. From germline, CDR1 is LNHDA and CDR2 SQIVND (reference sequence). The CDR3 DNA reads TGTGCCAGTAGTCCCCCTCAGGGCAGGGGGCGCGCGTACTTC. Translating it yields CASSPPQGRGRAYF. Drawing the rest from reference TRBV19 and TRBJ2-7, the complete variable domain is DGGITQSPKYLFRKEGQNVTLSCEQNLNHDAMYWYRQDPGQGLRLIYYSQIVNDFQKGDIAEGYSVSREKKESFPLTVTSAQKNPTAFYLCASSPPQGRGRAYFGPGTRLTVT.

The chain has TRBV12-3 or TRBV12-4 and TRBJ1-6; the match to TRBD1 covers 9 bases. V lost 6 bases and J lost 6; bases outside the gene matches: 6. The CDR3 is made up of 15 amino acids. This CDR3 is CASSPTGGRNSPLHF. The CDR3 bases are TGTGCCAGCAGCCCTACAGGGGGCCGTAATTCACCCCTCCACTTT.

A remark on this clonotype: A much larger clonotype is one base distant, so this may be a read error. V and J are TRBV3-1 and TRBJ2-1; 7 bases line up with TRBD1. Per the germline V gene, CDR1 is LGHDT and CDR2 is YNNKEL (reference sequence). This CDR3 contains 14 residues. The CDR3 sequence: CAGRRRGHGNEQFF. The CDR3 DNA is TGTGCCGGCAGGCGAAGGGGGCATGGGAATGAGCAGTTCTTC.

The chain combines TRBV24-1 with TRBJ2-1, with TRBD1 matching 9 bases. Germline trimming cut 6 bases from V and 3 bases from J; bases unmatched to any gene: 8. This CDR3 has 16 amino acids. Per the germline V gene, CDR1 is KGHDR and CDR2 is SFDVKD. In nucleotides, the CDR3 is TGTGCCACCAGTTCCCCGGACAGGGGCAACTACAATGAGCAGTTCTTC. It translates to CATSSPDRGNYNEQFF.

This clonotype was seen a few times. The chain links TRBV12-3 or TRBV12-4 to TRBJ2-5; 7 bases match TRBD2. The DNA end lines up better with TRBJ2-7; the J call may be wrong. The CDR3 loop spans 14 amino acids. CDR3 protein: CASSLGGGIGEQYF. The CDR3 DNA reads as TGTGCCAGCAGTTTAGGCGGGGGAATAGGCGAGCAGTACTTC.